Presented here are 10 T cell receptor beta chains from one specimen sequenced in a study of T cell changes during pregnancy in multiple sclerosis. Assay: immunoSEQ multiplex PCR; the TCRdb copy retains only in-frame clones and omits some. The sample lists around 78,000 clones, around 91% occurring once. The sequencing used peripheral blood, collected in the third trimester of pregnancy. The receptors were sampled from a female donor in good health, enrolled as a control in a pregnancy study.

In this sample, this clone turned up once. This chain connects TRBV4-1 to TRBJ2-7, with D possibly TRBD2 on 7 matching bases. Trimming took 0 bases from V and 10 from J, leaving 19 bases between them. Germline assignment: CDR1 MGHRA and CDR2 YSYEKL. The CDR3 has 15 residues. CDR3 in amino acids: CASSQEGRGGDTQYF. The CDR3 coding sequence is TGCGCCAGCAGCCAAGAGGGGAGGGGGGGCGATACTCAGTACTTC.

There are a few counts of this clone. The rearrangement joins TRBV7-9 to TRBJ1-2, with 12 bases lining up with TRBD1. Germline V gene data show CDR1 as SEHNR and CDR2 as FQNEAQ (reference sequence). The J segment lost 6 bases and the V segment lost 5 bases, leaving 1 base of the junction unmatched. The CDR3 consists of 13 residues. CDR3 region: CASSGTGGNGYTF. The CDR3 coding sequence is TGTGCCAGCAGCGGGACAGGGGGCAATGGCTACACCTTC.

This clone was observed a handful of times. The V and J genes are TRBV7-2 and TRBJ2-3; 10 bases fit TRBD2. This CDR3 region has 15 residues. The V segment lost 1 base and the J segment 4 bases; nucleotides outside the gene matches: 2. Germline loops: CDR1 SGHTA, CDR2 FQGNSA. CDR3: CASSLVAGGSDTQYF. The CDR3 coding sequence is TGTGCCAGCAGCTTAGTAGCGGGAGGTTCAGATACGCAGTATTTT.

The J gene is TRBJ1-6, the V gene TRBV6-4; D is uncertain. CDR3 length: 15 residues. Trimming cost V 6 bases and J 16 bases, with 25 bases left between them. Germline CDR1 reads MRHNA; CDR2 reads SNTAGT. Here the CDR3 reads CASSPEGGIIDALHF. CDR3 in DNA: TGTGCCAGCAGCCCGGAGGGAGGTATCATAGACGCTCTCCACTTT.

V gene TRBV7-9 combines with J gene TRBJ2-3; possible D gene TRBD1, 5 bases. The germline V gene has CDR1 SEHNR and CDR2 FQNEAQ (reference sequence). Between the trimmed V and J ends, which lost 0 bases and 2 bases, there was a span of 15 bases. CDR3 size: 17 residues. CDR3 DNA sequence: TGTGCCAGCAGCTTAGCGGTGAGGACACCGCACACAGATACGCAGTATTTT. This sequence encodes CASSLAVRTPHTDTQYF.

This chain joins TRBV18 and TRBJ2-1; 10 bases are shared with TRBD1. Germline CDR1 KGHSH, CDR2 LQKENI. After removal of 2 bases from V and 5 bases from J, the junction contained 12 bases not matched to a gene. The CDR3 runs 18 residues. The CDR3: CASSPRTGGTGVNNEQFF. The CDR3 DNA reads as TGTGCCAGCTCACCAAGGACCGGTGGGACAGGGGTAAACAATGAGCAGTTCTTC.

The chain links TRBV6-1 to TRBJ1-2; D remains unclear. V was pared by 3 bases and J by 7 bases, with 9 bases between. Germline V gene sequence: CDR1 MNHNS, CDR2 SASEGT. There are 12 residues in the CDR3. CDR3 amino acids: CASSETGSGYTF. The CDR3 DNA sequence: TGTGCCAGCAGTGAGACGGGGAGTGGCTACACCTTC.

This clone was observed a few times. V and J are TRBV29-1 and TRBJ1-1, with D possibly matching TRBD1 (6 bases). The CDR3 contains 14 residues. Germline CDR1 is SQVTM and CDR2 is ANQGSEA. V lost 4 bases and J 5 bases, leaving 17 bases between the germline ends. DNA for the CDR3: TGCAGCGTTGCAGATGGCAGGGGTTGGACTGAAGCTTTCTTT. Residues: CSVADGRGWTEAFF.

CDR3 region: CASSRNRGTEKLFF. The CDR3 nucleotides read TGTGCCAGCAGCAGGAACAGGGGGACGGAAAAACTGTTTTTT. This chain links TRBV5-8 with TRBJ1-4, with 8 nucleotides matching TRBD1. Germline trimming cut 4 bases from V and 8 bases from J; bases unmatched to any gene: 7. CDR3 length: 14 amino acids. The germline CDR1 and CDR2 sequences are SGHTS and YDEGEE.

The gene calls are TRBV6-4 and TRBJ2-1, with TRBD1 identical over 9 bases. The V gene's germline CDR1 is MRHNA and CDR2 SNTAGT. After removal of 6 bases from V and 4 bases from J, the junction contained 7 bases not matched to a gene. CDR3 length: 15 residues. In nucleotides, the CDR3 is TGTGCCAGCAGCTACAGGACAGGGGAATACAATGAGCAGTTCTTC. Residues: CASSYRTGEYNEQFF.